This is a list of T cell receptor beta chains from one sample in a study of shared clonotypes between healthy human individuals. The assay was immunoSEQ multiplex PCR, and TCRdb's table has in-frame clones only and misses some. The sample holds 2 million to 2.5 million clones; approximately 93% are singletons and the top ten take roughly 0.36%. Specimen: naive CD4+ T cells from PBMCs. These receptors originate from a man aged 18-30 years in good health. Some clones in this sample may be carry-over from other donors' samples. The conserved cysteine and the conserved F or W are not part of the CDR3 here. D genes are given only for firm matches. Clone size is shown for a subset of rows, as once, few, many or a class of expanded clone.

clone_size d_call v_call cdr3_aa
. TRBD1 TRBV6-5 ASSYPGTATEAF
. TRBD2 TRBV4-3 ASSQIAGGSRGELF
few TRBD1 TRBV28 ASGTESAEAF
. TRBD1 TRBV5-1 ASSTNRGENTEAF
few . TRBV4-2 ASSQGTDPRQPQH
. TRBD2 TRBV5-4 ASSSLTSGSTDTQY
. . TRBV5-5 ASSLGPGANEQF
. TRBD1 TRBV5-1 ASSLGTGSEAF
. . TRBV9 ASSGLVGELF
. TRBD2 TRBV5-1 ASSTGWTSGGYNEQF
. . TRBV5-1 ASSPSGPIGEQY
. . TRBV9 ASSVGRGSLSGYT
. TRBD1 TRBV5-6 ASSLRQGSEKLF
few . TRBV6-1 ASSNYEQY
. . TRBV28 ASTSGSETGELF
. . TRBV12-1 ASSFVGLNEQF
. TRBD1 TRBV28 ASSLGQGAYNEQF
. TRBD1 TRBV28 ASIYRGTEAF
. . TRBV15 ATRGSGNTIY
. TRBD1 TRBV5-4 ASSWGQGSSYEQY
. TRBD2 TRBV7-2 ASSLVAGGPGETQY
once TRBD2 TRBV5-1 ASRGGDTDTQY
. . TRBV15 ATSREISYEQY
. . TRBV20-1 STGRQETQY
. . TRBV18 ASSPGGWGSAF
. . TRBV30 AWSRLRNQPQH
few . TRBV7-9 ASSNDGYT
. . TRBV2 ASSVGRTGELF
once . TRBV9 ASSVGVGFGVGETQY
once . TRBV10-3 AISELKRGDGYT
. . TRBV10-2 ASRGMEQQETQY
. . TRBV5-5 ASSRAGTGTSYEQY
. . TRBV28 ASSSVSFTDTQY
. TRBD2 TRBV19 ASNRGLPSGEKNIQY
. . TRBV7-9 ASSFGRGSDTQY
. . TRBV18 ASSPALRGQGTEAF
once . TRBV7-2 ASNPGRGRREKLF
. . TRBV27 ASKPPRGGPDTQY
. TRBD1 TRBV28 ASSLTGGANAEAF
. . TRBV5-4 ASSPGGRGPGELF
. TRBD2 TRBV5-1 ASSWYTSGRADEQF
few . TRBV27 ASSFYPPRVSREKLF
. . TRBV6-1 ASSEGVVKHQETQY
. . TRBV5-6 ASSLRNYGYT
. TRBD2 TRBV23-1 ASSHAGTSGSSEQF
. . TRBV18 ASSPPGGNQPQH
. TRBD1 TRBV18 ASSPTTGGHEKLF
. TRBD2 TRBV5-1 ASSPGVAGPYNEQF
once . TRBV5-8 AGSPGTSSGANVLT
. TRBD1 TRBV5-6 ASSGRDRGLYGYT
. TRBD1 TRBV6-5 ASSREGAGGEQY
. TRBD1 TRBV2 ASGQGANTEAF
. . TRBV6-5 ATLRGGMNTEAF